This entry features one T cell receptor beta chain sequence. Its recognized antigen is unknown. Per-base qualities were not stored, and no clone one base away is much larger. The entry originates in a study of tumor-infiltrating lymphocytes in localized non-small cell lung cancer (dated by TCRdb to the early 2020s). For the wider study: The cohort covered several histologies, both smokers and never-smokers, and patients whose samples were collected after neoadjuvant chemotherapy. Each patient contributed resected tumor tissue and uninvolved lung tissue from the same patient, described as non-adjacent to the tumor. TCR sequencing was one of several integrated assays, alongside flow cytometry, multiplex immunofluorescence, RNA-seq, exome sequencing and proteomics, applied to the same patients. The overall ICON cohort was composed of roughly 150 surgical patients with localized non-small cell lung cancer whose tumors were resected. A total of approximately 56 patients were included in the paired tumor versus uninvolved lung comparison of immunoSEQ T-cell fraction.

General study outcomes and caveats: Higher T cell infiltration in tumors than in uninvolved lung tissue was supported by TCRbeta sequencing, consistent with immunofluorescence CD3 counts. TCR-derived T-cell fraction did not differ between the flow cytometry-defined immunotypes IM1 (good prognosis) and IM2 (poor prognosis). Because different assays used different pieces of the same tissue, technical variation could not be distinguished from intratumor heterogeneity. No association of tumor T-cell fraction from TCR sequencing with recurrence-free survival was found (p = 0.61). Since assay coverage differed from patient to patient depending on how much tissue was available, TCR sequencing was done for only a subset of the cohort.

Patient enrollment in ICON started in the first half of 2016, and the final patient was enrolled in September 2018. In a subcohort of about 76 patients, fresh tumor and matched uninvolved tissue were collected for in-depth immune analyses, with TCR sequencing among those analyses. TCR sequencing was performed on DNA isolated from bulk tissue, without cell sorting. The immunoSEQ assay used for TCR sequencing gave the T-cell fraction in both tumor and uninvolved lung tissue. The original methods were these. In the survival analysis, patients were divided into a high T-cell fraction group (upper tertile) and a low T-cell fraction group (lower two tertiles), and the two groups were compared using a log-rank test. Paired tumor versus uninvolved lung differences in T-cell fraction were tested with a signed-rank test. The immuneACCESS repertoire file appears here via TCRdb, limited to in-frame rearrangements. These files lack a portion of the clones; in checked studies, under half of the deficit traces to unresolved V genes, and the cause of the others is not known. V, J and clone size were drawn from that table, and D and trimming were deduced from the DNA. This sample is represented by over 9,500 clones; roughly 64% of them were singletons. The ten largest make up around 7.1% of the sample.

This clonotype was obtained from a human donor with non-small cell lung cancer. Source material: lung tumor tissue.

The CDR3: CASSADSRGDEKLFF. The bases are TGTGCCAGCAGTGCCGACAGCCGTGGGGATGAAAAACTGTTTTTT. The receptor chain draws on TRBV2 and TRBJ1-4; TRBD1 is a possible D gene, resting on 5 matching bases. Sequences SNHLY (CDR1) and FYNNEI (CDR2) are obtained from the germline V gene. Between the V and J ends, shortened by 4 bases and 6 bases respectively, the junction contains 15 bases. Taken from cysteine to phenylalanine, the CDR3 has 15 residues. CDR3 DNA is the only sequence kept; it has 45 bases, read in frame from the first base.